The T cell receptor (beta chain) described here comes from a study of OX40 agonist ivuxolimab in advanced cancers. The overall study: The dose-escalation cohort was around 83% male, with a mean age of about 58 years, ranging about 20 to 85.

Overall study results and limits: Low normalized T-cell clonal expansion also characterized some of the nonresponders.

People who had autoimmune disease history or systemic immunosuppression were excluded. This CDR3 region has 14 residues. The trim removed 0 bases at V and 8 bases at J, leaving 4 bases unmatched. The V gene's germline CDR1 is GTSNPN and CDR2 SVGIG (reference sequence). As regards this clone: Its antigen is unknown.

Clones were read by immunoSEQ multiplex PCR, and TCRdb kept only the in-frame ones, dropping some. The profile shows some 86,000 clones, about nine tenths of them singletons. V gene TRBV30 combines with J gene TRBJ2-1, with 10 bases that match TRBD2. Here the sequenced sample was CD4+ or CD8+ T cells sorted from blood, taken in a trial of the OX40 agonist ivuxolimab. The TCR comes from an adult with an advanced solid tumor such as melanoma, head and neck, liver or kidney cancer. This CDR3 is CAWSVRLAGDEQFF. CDR3 sequence (DNA): TGTGCCTGGAGTGTACGTCTAGCGGGGGATGAGCAGTTCTTC.